Listed below are T cell receptor beta chains from one sample, sequenced in a study of blood T cells in healthy people across ages. TCRdb reprocessed the 5' RACE reads with MiXCR, giving one entry per CDR3 protein. The data show hundreds of thousands of distinct CDR3 sequences, around 48% seen once. Material: blood. The receptors come from a man younger than 40 in good health. The CDR3 runs from the conserved cysteine through the conserved F or W. D genes are given only for firm matches. Where a row states a size, it is once, few, many or the class of an expanded clone; other rows omit it.

d_gene	abundance	v_gene	j_gene	CDR3nt	CDR3aa
TRBD1	once	TRBV28	TRBJ1-2	TGTGCCAGCAGGACAGGGGAATATGGCTACACCTTC	CASRTGEYGYTF
-	-	TRBV28	TRBJ2-2	TGTGCCAGCAGTCCCAAGGGCCCCACCGGGGAGCTGTTTTTT	CASSPKGPTGELFF
-	-	TRBV5-1	TRBJ2-7	TGCGCCAGCGGCCGGGGTTTCCTTTCGTCTATCCCCGACGAGCAGTACTTC	CASGRGFLSSIPDEQYF
TRBD2	-	TRBV5-1	TRBJ2-2	TGCGCCAGCAACGACCGGGGGGAACTCACCGGGGAGCTGTTTTTT	CASNDRGELTGELFF
TRBD1	-	TRBV20-1	TRBJ2-7	TGCAGTGCCAGGGGACAGGGGAACTACGAGCAGTACTTC	CSARGQGNYEQYF
TRBD2	-	TRBV24-1	TRBJ2-5	TGTGCCACCAGTGATGCTACTAGCGGGCGGTACAATGAGCAGTACTTC	CATSDATSGRYNEQYF
-	-	TRBV4-1	TRBJ1-4	TGCGCCAGCAGCCAAGATGGCGGGACTAATGAAAAACTGTTTTTT	CASSQDGGTNEKLFF
TRBD1	few	TRBV9	TRBJ2-3	TGTGCCAGCAGCGTAGAAGACAGGGGAGGAGATACGCAGTATTTT	CASSVEDRGGDTQYF
-	few	TRBV28	TRBJ2-5	TGTGCTAGCAGTACTAGCATAAAGACCCAGTACTTC	CASSTSIKTQYF
TRBD1	few	TRBV10-3	TRBJ1-5	TGTGCCATCAGTGCTACAGGGGGCGGACAGCCCCAGCATTTT	CAISATGGGQPQHF
-	-	TRBV7-2	TRBJ2-1	TGTGCCAGCAGCTTCGACTACCCCAATGAGCAGTTCTTC	CASSFDYPNEQFF
-	many	TRBV7-2	TRBJ1-1	TGTGCCAGCAGCCGTGTGGAGACACTGAACACTGAAGCTTTCTTT	CASSRVETLNTEAFF
-	few	TRBV21-1	TRBJ2-7	TGTGCCAGCAGCATCCATTGTCTAGCGGGGGGGCCGGTAGGCTACGAGCAGTACTTC	CASSIHCLAGGPVGYEQYF
TRBD2	-	TRBV28	TRBJ2-7	TGTGCCAGCAGTGCGGGGGGGACAAGTCGGTACGAGCAGTACTTC	CASSAGGTSRYEQYF
-	-	TRBV10-2	TRBJ1-1	TGCGCCGGCAGTGAGTCACGTGGCCTTAACGGGAACACTGAAGCTTTCTTT	CAGSESRGLNGNTEAFF
-	-	TRBV21-1	TRBJ2-7	TGTGCCAGCAGCAAAGAAAAGGGGATCTCCTACGAGCAGTACTTC	CASSKEKGISYEQYF
-	once	TRBV12-3/TRBV12-4	TRBJ2-2	TGTGCCAGCAGTCAGGGCTTCTTCGCCCCGGGGACCGGGGAGCTGTTTTTT	CASSQGFFAPGTGELFF
TRBD1	-	TRBV9	TRBJ1-2	TGTGCCAGCAGCCTGTCTCCGGGACAGGGGGCGGGAGGCTACACCTTC	CASSLSPGQGAGGYTF
-	-	TRBV3-1	TRBJ2-5	TGTGCCAGCAGCTTTCGGACTTTACAAGAGACCCAGTACTTC	CASSFRTLQETQYF
-	many	TRBV6-2/TRBV6-3	TRBJ2-2	TGTGCCAGCAGTAGACAGGTCACCGGGGAGCTGTTTTTT	CASSRQVTGELFF
TRBD2	few	TRBV6-2/TRBV6-3	TRBJ2-1	TGTGCCAGCAGCCGAATGACGGGAGGGCATGAGCAGTTCTTC	CASSRMTGGHEQFF
-	-	TRBV12-3/TRBV12-4	TRBJ1-1	TGTGCCAGCAGTTTTTCCTATCCGAACACTGAAGCTTTCTTT	CASSFSYPNTEAFF
-	few	TRBV24-1	TRBJ2-7	TGTGCCACCGCCACACAGCCTAGTTCCTACGAGCAGTACTTC	CATATQPSSYEQYF
-	many	TRBV27	TRBJ1-2	TGTGCCAGCAGTTTGTTTATGGGAAACTATGGCTACACCTTC	CASSLFMGNYGYTF
-	few	TRBV20-1	TRBJ1-1	TGCAGTGCTAGAGAGGACACTTACACTGAAGCTTTCTTT	CSAREDTYTEAFF
-	-	TRBV30	TRBJ1-2	TGTGCCTGGAGTTTCCCGGGGCAGGCCCACTATGGCTACACCTTC	CAWSFPGQAHYGYTF
-	-	TRBV24-1	TRBJ2-5	TGTGCCACCAGTGATCCGACTAGGGGTCAAGAGACCCAGTACTTC	CATSDPTRGQETQYF
-	few	TRBV2	TRBJ2-3	TGTGCCAGCAGTGTGCAAATGGGGGCCGGAGATACGCAGTATTTT	CASSVQMGAGDTQYF
-	-	TRBV6-2/TRBV6-3	TRBJ1-2	TGTGCCAGCAGTCCGGACCTGGGCTACACCTTC	CASSPDLGYTF
TRBD1	-	TRBV27	TRBJ1-2	TGTGCCAGCAGGGAGACAGGGGGCGGGGGGTACTATGGCTACACCTTC	CASRETGGGGYYGYTF
-	-	TRBV27	TRBJ1-1	TGTGCCAGCCGGGACGAATTGAACACTGAAGCTTTCTTT	CASRDELNTEAFF
TRBD2	-	TRBV3-1	TRBJ2-1	TGTGCCAGCAGCCCTCCTAATCGGGGGGGCCTCTGTGAGCAGTTCTTC	CASSPPNRGGLCEQFF
-	-	TRBV9	TRBJ2-1	TGTGCCAGCAGCGTAGGATCAGGGTACAATGAGCAGTTCTTC	CASSVGSGYNEQFF
-	-	TRBV7-2	TRBJ1-2	TGTGCCAGTAGCCCAGACTTGGAGATTAACTATGGCTACACCTTC	CASSPDLEINYGYTF
TRBD2	-	TRBV20-1	TRBJ2-1	TGCAGTGCAGAACTAGCGATTGGGTACAATGAGCAGTTCTTC	CSAELAIGYNEQFF
-	-	TRBV20-1	TRBJ2-3	TGCAGTGCTAGCCCCCCCATGGCAGCTAGCACAGATACGCAGTATTTT	CSASPPMAASTDTQYF
-	few	TRBV5-4	TRBJ2-3	TGTGCCAGCAGCCGGGGGAATAGGAGGGATACGCAGTATTTT	CASSRGNRRDTQYF
TRBD1	once	TRBV4-1	TRBJ1-2	TGCGCCAGCAGCCCGGGACAGACAGAGGGGTATGGCTACACCTTC	CASSPGQTEGYGYTF
-	few	TRBV5-1	TRBJ2-4	TGCGCCAGCAGCTTGGCGGGGGGCGATTTTGAGCAGTACTTC	CASSLAGGDFEQYF
-	-	TRBV6-5	TRBJ2-1	TGTGCCTGCAGTTACGCTCCTCGGGCAGTTAGCTCCTACAATGAGCAGTTCTTC	CACSYAPRAVSSYNEQFF
-	-	TRBV15	TRBJ1-2	TGTGCCACCAGCAGAGGCCTGACAGAAGACTATGGCTACACCTTC	CATSRGLTEDYGYTF
-	few	TRBV28	TRBJ1-2	TGTGCCAGCAGTCTGACCGAGGGGGGCTACACCTTC	CASSLTEGGYTF